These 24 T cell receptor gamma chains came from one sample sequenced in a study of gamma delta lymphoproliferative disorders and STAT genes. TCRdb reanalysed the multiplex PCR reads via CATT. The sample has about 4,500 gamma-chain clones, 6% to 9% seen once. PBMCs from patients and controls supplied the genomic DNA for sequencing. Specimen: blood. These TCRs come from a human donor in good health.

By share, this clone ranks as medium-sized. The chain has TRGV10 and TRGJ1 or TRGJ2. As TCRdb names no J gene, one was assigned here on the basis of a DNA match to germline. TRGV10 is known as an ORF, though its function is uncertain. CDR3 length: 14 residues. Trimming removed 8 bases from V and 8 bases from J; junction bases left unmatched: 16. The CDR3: CAAWDVMAKNKKLF. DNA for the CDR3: TGTGCTGCGTGGGACGTCATGGCCAAAAATAAGAAACTCTTT.

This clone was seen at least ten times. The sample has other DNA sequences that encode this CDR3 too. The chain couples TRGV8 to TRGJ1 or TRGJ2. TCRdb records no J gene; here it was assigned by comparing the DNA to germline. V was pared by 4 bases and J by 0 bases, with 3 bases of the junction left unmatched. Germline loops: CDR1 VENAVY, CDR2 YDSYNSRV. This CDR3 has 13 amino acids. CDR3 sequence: CATWDLNYYKKLF. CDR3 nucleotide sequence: TGTGCCACCTGGGACCTGAATTATTATAAGAAACTCTTT.

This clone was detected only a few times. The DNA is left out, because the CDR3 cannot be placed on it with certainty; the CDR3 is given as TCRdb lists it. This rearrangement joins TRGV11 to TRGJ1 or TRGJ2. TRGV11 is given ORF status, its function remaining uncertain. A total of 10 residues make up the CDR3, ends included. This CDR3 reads CTTVPAIKLF.

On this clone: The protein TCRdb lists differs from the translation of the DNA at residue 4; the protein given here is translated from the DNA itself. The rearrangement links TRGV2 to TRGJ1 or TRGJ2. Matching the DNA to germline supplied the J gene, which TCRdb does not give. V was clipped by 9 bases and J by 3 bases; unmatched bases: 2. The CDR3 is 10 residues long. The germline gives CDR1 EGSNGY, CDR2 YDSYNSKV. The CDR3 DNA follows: TGTGCCACCGGTTATTATAAGAAACTCTTT. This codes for CATGYYKKLF.

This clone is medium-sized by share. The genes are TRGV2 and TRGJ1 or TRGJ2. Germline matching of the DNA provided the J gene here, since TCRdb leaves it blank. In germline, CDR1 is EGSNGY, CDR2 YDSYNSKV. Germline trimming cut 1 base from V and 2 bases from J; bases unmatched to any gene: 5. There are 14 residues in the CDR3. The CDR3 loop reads CATWDGVYYYKKLF. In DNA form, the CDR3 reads TGTGCCACCTGGGACGGTGTGTATTATTATAAGAAACTCTTT.

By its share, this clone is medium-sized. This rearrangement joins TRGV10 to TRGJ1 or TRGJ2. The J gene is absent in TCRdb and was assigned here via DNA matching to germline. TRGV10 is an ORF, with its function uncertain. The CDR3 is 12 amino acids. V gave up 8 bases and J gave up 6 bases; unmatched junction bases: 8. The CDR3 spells CAAWTRGYKKLF. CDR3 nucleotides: TGTGCTGCGTGGACACGCGGTTATAAGAAACTCTTT.

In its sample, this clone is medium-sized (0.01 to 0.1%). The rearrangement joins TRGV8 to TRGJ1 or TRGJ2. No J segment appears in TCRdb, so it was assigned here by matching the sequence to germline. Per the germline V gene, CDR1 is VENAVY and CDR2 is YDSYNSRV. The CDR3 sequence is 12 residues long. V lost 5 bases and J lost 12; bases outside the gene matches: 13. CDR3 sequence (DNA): TGTGCCACCTGGGCATCCCAAAGGGGGAAACTCTTT. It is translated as CATWASQRGKLF.

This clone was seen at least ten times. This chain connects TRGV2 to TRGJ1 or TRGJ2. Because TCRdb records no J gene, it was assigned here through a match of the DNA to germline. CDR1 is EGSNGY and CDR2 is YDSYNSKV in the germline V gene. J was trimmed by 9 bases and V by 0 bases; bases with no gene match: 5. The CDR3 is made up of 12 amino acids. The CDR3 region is CATWDGPVKKLF. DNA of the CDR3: TGTGCCACCTGGGACGGGCCTGTTAAGAAACTCTTT.

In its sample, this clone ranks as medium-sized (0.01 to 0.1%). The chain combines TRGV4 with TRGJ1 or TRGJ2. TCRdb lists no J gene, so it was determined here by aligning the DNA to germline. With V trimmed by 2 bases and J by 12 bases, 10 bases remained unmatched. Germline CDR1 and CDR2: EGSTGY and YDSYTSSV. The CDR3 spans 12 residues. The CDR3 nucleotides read TGTGCCACCTGGGATGTAGATAGGGGGAAACTCTTT. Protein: CATWDVDRGKLF.

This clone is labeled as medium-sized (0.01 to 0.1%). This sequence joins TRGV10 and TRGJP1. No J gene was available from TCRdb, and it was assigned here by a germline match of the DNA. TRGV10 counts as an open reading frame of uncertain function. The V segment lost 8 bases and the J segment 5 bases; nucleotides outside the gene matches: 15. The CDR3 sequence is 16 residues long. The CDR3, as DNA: TGTGCTGCGTGGGAACAATTATGGAAAACTGGTTGGTTCAAGATATTT. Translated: CAAWEQLWKTGWFKIF.

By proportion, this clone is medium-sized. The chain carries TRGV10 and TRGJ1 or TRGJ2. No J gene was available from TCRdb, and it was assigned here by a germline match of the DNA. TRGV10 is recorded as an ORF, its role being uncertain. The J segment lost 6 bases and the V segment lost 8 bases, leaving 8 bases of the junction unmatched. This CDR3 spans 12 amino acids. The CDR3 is CAAWDCCYKKLF. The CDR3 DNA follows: TGTGCTGCGTGGGATTGTTGTTATAAGAAACTCTTT.

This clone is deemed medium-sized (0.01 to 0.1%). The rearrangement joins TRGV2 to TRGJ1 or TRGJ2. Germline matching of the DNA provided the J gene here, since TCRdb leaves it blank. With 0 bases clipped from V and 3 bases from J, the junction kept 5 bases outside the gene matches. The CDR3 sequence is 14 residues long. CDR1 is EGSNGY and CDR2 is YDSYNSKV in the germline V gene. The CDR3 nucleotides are TGTGCCACCTGGGACGGGGGGGGTTATTATAAGAAACTCTTT. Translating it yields CATWDGGGYYKKLF.

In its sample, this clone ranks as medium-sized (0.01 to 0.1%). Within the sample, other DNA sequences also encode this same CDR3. CDR3 coding DNA: TGTGCTGCGTGGGCTACTGGTTGGTTCAAGATATTT. This encodes CAAWATGWFKIF. The J gene is TRGJP1, the V gene TRGV10. TCRdb offers no J gene call, so here the DNA was matched to germline to obtain one. Being an ORF, TRGV10 has a function that is uncertain. The CDR3 has 12 amino acids. With V trimmed by 8 bases and J by 5 bases, 3 bases remained unmatched.

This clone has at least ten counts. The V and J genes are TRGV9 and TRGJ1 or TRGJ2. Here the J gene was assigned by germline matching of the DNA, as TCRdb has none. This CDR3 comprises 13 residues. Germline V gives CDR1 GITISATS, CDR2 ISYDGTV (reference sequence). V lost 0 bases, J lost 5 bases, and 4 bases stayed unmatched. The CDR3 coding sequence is TGTGCCTTGTGGGAGGTGCTGCATTATAAGAAACTCTTT. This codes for CALWEVLHYKKLF.

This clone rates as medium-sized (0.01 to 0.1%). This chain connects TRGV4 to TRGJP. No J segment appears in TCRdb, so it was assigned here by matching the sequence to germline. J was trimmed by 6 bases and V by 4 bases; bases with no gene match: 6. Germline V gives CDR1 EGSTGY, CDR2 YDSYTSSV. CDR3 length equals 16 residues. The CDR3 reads CATWEVSELGKKIKVF. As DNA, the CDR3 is TGTGCCACCTGGGAAGTCTCAGAGTTGGGCAAAAAAATCAAGGTATTT.

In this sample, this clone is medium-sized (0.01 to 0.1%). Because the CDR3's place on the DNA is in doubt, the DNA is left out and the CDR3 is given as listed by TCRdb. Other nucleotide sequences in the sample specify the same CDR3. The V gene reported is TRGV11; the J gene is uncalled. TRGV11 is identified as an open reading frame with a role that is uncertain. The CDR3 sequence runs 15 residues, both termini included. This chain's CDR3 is CTTVPAGLGTGKKLF.

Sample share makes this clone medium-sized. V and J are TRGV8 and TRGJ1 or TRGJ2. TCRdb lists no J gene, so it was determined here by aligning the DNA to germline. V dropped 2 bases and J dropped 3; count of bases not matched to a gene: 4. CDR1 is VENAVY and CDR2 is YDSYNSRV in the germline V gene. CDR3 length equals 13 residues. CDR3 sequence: CATWDIPYYKKLF. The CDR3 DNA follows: TGTGCCACCTGGGATATCCCTTATTATAAGAAACTCTTT.

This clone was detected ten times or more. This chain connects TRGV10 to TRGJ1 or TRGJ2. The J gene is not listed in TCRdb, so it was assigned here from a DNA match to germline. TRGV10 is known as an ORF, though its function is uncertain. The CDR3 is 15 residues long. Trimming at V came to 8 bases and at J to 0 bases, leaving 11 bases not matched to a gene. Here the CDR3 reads CAAWDPPLNYYKKLF. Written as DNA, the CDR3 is TGTGCTGCGTGGGATCCCCCTCTGAATTATTATAAGAAACTCTTT.

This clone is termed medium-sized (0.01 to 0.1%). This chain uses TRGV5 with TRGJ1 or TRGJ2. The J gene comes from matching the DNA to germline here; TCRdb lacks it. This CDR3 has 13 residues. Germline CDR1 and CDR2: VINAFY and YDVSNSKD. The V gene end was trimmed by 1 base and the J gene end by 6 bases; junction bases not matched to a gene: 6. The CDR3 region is CATWDSRLYKKLF. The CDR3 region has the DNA TGTGCCACCTGGGACAGCCGCCTTTATAAGAAACTCTTT.

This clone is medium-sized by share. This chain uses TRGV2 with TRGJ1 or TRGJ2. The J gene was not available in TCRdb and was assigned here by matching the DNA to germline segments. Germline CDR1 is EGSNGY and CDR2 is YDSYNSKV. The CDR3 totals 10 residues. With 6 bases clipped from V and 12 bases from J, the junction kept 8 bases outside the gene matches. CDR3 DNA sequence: TGTGCCACCTGGCTTTTAGGGAAACTCTTT. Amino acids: CATWLLGKLF.

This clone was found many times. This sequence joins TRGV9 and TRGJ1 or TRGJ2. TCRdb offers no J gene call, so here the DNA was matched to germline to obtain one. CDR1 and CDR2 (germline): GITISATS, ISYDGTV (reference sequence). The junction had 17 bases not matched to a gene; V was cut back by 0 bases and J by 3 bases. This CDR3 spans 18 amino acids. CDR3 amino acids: CALWEVPKRGTFYYKKLF. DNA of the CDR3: TGTGCCTTGTGGGAGGTGCCAAAGAGGGGTACCTTTTATTATAAGAAACTCTTT.

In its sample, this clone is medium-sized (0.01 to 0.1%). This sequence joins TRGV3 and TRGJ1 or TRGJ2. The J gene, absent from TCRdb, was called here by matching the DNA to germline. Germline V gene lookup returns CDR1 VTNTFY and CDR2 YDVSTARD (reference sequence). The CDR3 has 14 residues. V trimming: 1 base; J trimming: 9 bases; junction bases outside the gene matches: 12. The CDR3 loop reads CATWDSPHTLKKLF. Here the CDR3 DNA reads TGTGCCACCTGGGACAGCCCACACACGCTTAAGAAACTCTTT.

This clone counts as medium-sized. The CDR3: CATWDGSGESPNYYKKLF. CDR3 nucleotide sequence: TGTGCCACCTGGGATGGGAGCGGGGAATCTCCGAATTATTATAAGAAACTCTTT. The chain recombines TRGV4 with TRGJ1 or TRGJ2. The J gene comes from matching the DNA to germline here; TCRdb lacks it. Germline CDR1 reads EGSTGY; CDR2 reads YDSYTSSV. This CDR3 is built from 18 residues. Losses at the gene ends were 0 bases for V and 0 bases for J; bases not matched to a gene: 14.

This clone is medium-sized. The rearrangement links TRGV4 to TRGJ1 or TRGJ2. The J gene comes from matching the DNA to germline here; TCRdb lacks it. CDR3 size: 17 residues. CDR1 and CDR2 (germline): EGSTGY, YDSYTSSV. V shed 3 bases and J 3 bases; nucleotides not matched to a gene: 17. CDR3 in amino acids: CATWDKRSRGFYYKKLF. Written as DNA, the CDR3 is TGTGCCACCTGGGATAAGCGATCGAGAGGTTTTTATTATAAGAAACTCTTT.